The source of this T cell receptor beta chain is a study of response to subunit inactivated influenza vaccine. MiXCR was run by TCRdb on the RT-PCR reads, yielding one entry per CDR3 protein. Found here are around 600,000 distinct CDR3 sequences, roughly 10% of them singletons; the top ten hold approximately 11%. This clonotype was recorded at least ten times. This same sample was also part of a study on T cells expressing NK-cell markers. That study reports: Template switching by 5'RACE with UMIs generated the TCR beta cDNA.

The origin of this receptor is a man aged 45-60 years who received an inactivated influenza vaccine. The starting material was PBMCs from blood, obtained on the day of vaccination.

CDR3 coding DNA: TGTGCCAGCAGTTTGGGGACAGGGGTAACTGAAGCTTTCTTT. This sequence encodes CASSLGTGVTEAFF. The J gene is TRBJ1-1, the V gene TRBV27; 10 bases are shared with TRBD1. Germline-derived CDR1 and CDR2 are MNHEY and SMNVEV (reference sequence). CDR3 size: 14 residues. The V segment lost 3 bases and the J segment 5 bases; nucleotides outside the gene matches: 3.